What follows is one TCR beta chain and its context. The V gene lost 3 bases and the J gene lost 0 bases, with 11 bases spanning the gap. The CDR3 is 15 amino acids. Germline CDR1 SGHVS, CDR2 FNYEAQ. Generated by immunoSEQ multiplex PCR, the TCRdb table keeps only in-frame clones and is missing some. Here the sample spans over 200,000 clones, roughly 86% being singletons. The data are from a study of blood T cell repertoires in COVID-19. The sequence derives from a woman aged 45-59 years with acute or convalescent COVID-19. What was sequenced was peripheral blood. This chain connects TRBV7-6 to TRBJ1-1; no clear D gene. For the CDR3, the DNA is TGTGCCAGCAGCTTTCAGAATACTATGAACACTGAAGCTTTCTTT. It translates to CASSFQNTMNTEAFF.